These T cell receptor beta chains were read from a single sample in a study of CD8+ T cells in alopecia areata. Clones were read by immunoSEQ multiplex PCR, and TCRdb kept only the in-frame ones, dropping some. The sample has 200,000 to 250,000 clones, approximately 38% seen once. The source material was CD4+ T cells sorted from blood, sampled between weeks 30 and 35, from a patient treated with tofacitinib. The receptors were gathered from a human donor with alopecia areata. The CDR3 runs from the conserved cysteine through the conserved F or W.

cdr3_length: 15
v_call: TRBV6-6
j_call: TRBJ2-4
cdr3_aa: CASSFSFLINWLQYF

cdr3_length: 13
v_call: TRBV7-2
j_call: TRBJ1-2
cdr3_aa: CASSRDTNYGYTF

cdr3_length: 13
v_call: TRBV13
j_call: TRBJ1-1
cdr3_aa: CASMRVMNTEAFF

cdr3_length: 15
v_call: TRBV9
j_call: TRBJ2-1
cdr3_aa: CASSPNVGGYNEQFF

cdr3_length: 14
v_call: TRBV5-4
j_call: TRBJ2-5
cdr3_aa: CASSLDPGQETQYF

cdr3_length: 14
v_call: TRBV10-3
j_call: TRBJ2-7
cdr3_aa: CATTSRTGSHEQYF

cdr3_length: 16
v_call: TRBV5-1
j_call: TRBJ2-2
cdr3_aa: CASSLLQGPDTGELFF

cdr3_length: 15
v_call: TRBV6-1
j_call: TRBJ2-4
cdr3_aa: CASRDQGSLQNIQYF

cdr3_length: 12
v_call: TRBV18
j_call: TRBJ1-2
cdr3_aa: CASSDGNYGYTF

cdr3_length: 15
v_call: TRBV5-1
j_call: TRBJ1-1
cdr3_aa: CASSSSTGRNTEAFF

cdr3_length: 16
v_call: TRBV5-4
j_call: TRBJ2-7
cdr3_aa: CASSKPGGTDSYEQYF

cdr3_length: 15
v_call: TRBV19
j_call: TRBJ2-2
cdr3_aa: CASTAGTANTGELFF

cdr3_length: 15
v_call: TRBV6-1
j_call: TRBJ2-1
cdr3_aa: CASSGLAGGTNEQFF

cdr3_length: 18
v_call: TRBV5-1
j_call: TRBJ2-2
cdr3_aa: CASRPLRGQGSNTGELFF